This T cell receptor beta chain was observed in a study of blood T cell repertoires in COVID-19. Sequencing was performed with immunoSEQ multiplex PCR; in TCRdb, only in-frame clones are kept and a portion is missing. The sample contains about 170,000 clones, roughly 84% of which appear only once. The CDR3 is 15 residues long. The germline V gene has CDR1 SNHLY and CDR2 FYNNEI. V shed 6 bases and J 2 bases; nucleotides not matched to a gene: 8. The chain employs TRBV2 and TRBJ2-3; 7 bases agree with TRBD1. Sequenced input: peripheral blood. This sequence originates from a man between 65 and 85 years old with active or convalescent COVID-19. In DNA, the CDR3 is TGTGCCAGCAGGCCCAGACAGGGCCCCACAGATACGCAGTATTTT. Translation: CASRPRQGPTDTQYF. The entire variable domain, with the rest obtained from reference TRBV2 and TRBJ2-3, is as follows: EPEVTQTPSHQVTQMGQEVILRCVPISNHLYFYWYRQILGQKVEFLVSFYNNEISEKSEIFDDQFSVERPDGSNFTLKIRSTKLEDSAMYFCASRPRQGPTDTQYFGPGTRLTVL.